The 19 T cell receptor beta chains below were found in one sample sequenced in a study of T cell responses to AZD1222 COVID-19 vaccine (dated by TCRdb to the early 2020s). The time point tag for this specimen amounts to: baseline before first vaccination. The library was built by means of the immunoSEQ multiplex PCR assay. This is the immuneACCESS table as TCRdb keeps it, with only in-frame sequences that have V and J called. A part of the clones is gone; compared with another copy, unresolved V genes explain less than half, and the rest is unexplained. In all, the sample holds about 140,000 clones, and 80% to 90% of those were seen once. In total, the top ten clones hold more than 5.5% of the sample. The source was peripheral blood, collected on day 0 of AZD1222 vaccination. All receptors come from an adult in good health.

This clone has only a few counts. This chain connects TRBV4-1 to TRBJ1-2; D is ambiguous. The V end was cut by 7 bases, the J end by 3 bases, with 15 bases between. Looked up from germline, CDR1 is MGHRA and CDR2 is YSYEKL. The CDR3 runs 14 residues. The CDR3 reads CASTHRASHYGYTF. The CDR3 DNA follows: TGCGCCAGCACCCATCGGGCGTCCCACTATGGCTACACCTTC.

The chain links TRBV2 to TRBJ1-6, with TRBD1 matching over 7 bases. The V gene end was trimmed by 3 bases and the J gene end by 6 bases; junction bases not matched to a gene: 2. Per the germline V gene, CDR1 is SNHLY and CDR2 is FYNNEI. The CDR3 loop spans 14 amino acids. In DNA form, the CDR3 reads TGTGCCAGCAGTGACAGGGGGGGTAATTCACCCCTCCACTTT. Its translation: CASSDRGGNSPLHF.

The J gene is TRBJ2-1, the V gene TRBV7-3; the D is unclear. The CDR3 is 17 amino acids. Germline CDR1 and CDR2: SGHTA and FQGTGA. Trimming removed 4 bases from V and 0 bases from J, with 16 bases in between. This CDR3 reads CASSSQGPVSSYNEQFF. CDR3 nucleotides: TGTGCCAGCAGCTCCCAAGGCCCAGTGAGCTCCTACAATGAGCAGTTCTTC. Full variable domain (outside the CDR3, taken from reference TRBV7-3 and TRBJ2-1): GAGVSQTPSNKVTEKGKYVELRCDPISGHTALYWYRQSLGQGPEFLIYFQGTGAADDSGLPNDRFFAVRPEGSVSTLKIQRTERGDSAVYLCASSSQGPVSSYNEQFFGPGTRLTVL.

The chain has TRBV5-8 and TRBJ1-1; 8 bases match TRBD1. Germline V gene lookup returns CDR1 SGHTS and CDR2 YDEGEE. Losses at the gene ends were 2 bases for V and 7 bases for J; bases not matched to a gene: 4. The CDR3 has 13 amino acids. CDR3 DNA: TGTGCCAGCAGCTTCAGGGGGCCGGGTGAAGCTTTCTTT. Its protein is CASSFRGPGEAFF.

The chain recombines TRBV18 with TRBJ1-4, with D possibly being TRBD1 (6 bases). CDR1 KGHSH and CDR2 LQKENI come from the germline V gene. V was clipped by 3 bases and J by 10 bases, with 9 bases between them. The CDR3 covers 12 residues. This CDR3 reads CASSPGQSKLFF. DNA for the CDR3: TGTGCCAGCTCACCTGGACAGTCAAAACTGTTTTTT.

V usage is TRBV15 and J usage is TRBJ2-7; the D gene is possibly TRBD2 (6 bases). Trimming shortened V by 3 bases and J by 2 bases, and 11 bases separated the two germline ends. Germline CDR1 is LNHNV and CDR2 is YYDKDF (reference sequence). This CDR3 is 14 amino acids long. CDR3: CATSRGGGAYEQYF. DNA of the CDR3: TGTGCCACCAGCAGGGGGGGTGGGGCCTACGAGCAGTACTTC. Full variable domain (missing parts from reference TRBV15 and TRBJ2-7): DAMVIQNPRYQVTQFGKPVTLSCSQTLNHNVMYWYQQKSSQAPKLLFHYYDKDFNNEADTPDNFQSRRPNTSFCFLDIRSPGLGDTAMYLCATSRGGGAYEQYFGPGTRLTVT.

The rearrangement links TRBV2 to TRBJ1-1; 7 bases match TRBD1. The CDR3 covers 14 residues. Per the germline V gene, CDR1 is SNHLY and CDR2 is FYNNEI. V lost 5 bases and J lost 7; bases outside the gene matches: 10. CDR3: CASSRGGTELEAFF. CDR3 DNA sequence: TGTGCCAGCAGTAGAGGGGGGACAGAGCTTGAAGCTTTCTTT.

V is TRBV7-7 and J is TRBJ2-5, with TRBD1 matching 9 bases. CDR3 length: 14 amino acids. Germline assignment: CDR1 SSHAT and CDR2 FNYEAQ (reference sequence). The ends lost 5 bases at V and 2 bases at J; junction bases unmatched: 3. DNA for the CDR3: TGTGCCAGCAGCCTCGGACAGGGGCAAGAGACCCAGTACTTC. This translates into CASSLGQGQETQYF.

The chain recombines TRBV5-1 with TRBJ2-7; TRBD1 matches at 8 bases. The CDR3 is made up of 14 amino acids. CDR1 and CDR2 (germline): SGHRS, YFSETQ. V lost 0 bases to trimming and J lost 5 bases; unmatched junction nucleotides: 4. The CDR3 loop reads CASSLVGQGHEQYF. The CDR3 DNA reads TGCGCCAGCAGCTTGGTCGGACAGGGTCACGAGCAGTACTTC.

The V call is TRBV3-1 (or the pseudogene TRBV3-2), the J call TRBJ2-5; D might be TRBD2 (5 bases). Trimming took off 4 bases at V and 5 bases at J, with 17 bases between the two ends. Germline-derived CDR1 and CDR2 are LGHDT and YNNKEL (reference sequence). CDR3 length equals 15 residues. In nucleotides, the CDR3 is TGTGCCAGCAGCCGGTCCGGGGTGCAGCAGGAGACCCAGTACTTC. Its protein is CASSRSGVQQETQYF.

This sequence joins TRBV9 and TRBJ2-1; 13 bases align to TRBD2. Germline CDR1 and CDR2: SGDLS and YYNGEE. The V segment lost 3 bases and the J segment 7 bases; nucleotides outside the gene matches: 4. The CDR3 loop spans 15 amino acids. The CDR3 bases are TGTGCCAGCAGCGCGACTAGCGGGAGGATAAATGAGCAGTTCTTC. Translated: CASSATSGRINEQFF.

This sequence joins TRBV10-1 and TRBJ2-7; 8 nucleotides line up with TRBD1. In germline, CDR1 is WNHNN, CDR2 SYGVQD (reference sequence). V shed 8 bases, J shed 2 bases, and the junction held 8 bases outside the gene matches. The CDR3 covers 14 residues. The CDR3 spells CASAGTGLTYEQYF. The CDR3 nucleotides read TGCGCCAGCGCTGGGACAGGACTAACCTACGAGCAGTACTTC.

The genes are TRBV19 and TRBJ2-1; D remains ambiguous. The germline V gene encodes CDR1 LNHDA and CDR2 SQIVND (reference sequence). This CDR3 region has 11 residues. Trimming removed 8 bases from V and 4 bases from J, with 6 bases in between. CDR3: CASAEYNEQFF. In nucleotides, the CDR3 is TGTGCCAGTGCTGAGTACAATGAGCAGTTCTTC.

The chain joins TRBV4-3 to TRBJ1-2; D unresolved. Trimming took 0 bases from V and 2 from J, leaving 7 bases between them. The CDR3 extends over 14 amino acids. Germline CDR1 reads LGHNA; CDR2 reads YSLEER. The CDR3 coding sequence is TGCGCCAGCAGCCAAGATCGGATAAACTATGGCTACACCTTC. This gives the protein CASSQDRINYGYTF.

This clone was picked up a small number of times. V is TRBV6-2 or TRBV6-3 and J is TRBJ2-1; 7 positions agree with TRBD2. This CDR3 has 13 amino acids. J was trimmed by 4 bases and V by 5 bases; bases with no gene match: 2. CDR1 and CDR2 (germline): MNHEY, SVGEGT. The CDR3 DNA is TGTGCCAGCAGTAGCGGGGATTACAATGAGCAGTTCTTC. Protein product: CASSSGDYNEQFF.

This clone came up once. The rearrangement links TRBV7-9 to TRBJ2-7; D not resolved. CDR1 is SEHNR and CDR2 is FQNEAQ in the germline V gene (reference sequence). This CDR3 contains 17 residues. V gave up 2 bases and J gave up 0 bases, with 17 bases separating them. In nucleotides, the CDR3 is TGTGCCAGCAGCTTATTACCCCCCGATGTCCTCTCCTACGAGCAGTACTTC. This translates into CASSLLPPDVLSYEQYF.

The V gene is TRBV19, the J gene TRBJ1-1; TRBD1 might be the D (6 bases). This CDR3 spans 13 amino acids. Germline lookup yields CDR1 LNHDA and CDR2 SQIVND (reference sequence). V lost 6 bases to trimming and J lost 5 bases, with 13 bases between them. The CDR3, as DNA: TGTGCCAGTAGGTTCACAGGGCAGACTGAAGCTTTCTTT. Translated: CASRFTGQTEAFF.

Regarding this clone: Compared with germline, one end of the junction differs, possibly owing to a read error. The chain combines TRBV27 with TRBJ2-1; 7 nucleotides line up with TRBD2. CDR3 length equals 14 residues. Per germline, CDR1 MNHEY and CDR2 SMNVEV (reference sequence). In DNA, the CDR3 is TGTGCCAGCAGTTTGGGACTATCCTACGATGAGCAGTTCTTC. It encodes CASSLGLSYDEQFF.

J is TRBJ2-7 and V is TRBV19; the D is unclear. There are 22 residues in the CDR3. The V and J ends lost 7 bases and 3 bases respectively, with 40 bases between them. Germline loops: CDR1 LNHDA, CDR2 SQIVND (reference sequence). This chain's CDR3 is CASISLVSPYGPRKFRNYEQYF. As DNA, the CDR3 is TGTGCCAGTATCTCGTTGGTGTCCCCCTACGGACCCAGGAAGTTTAGAAACTACGAGCAGTACTTC.